This T cell receptor beta chain is drawn from a study of T cells in Graves' hyperthyroidism and ophthalmopathy. Amplified TCR beta CDR3 regions derived from RNA transcripts. TCR CDR3 regions were first amplified by RT-PCR with HTBI primers. MiXCR was run by TCRdb on the multiplex PCR reads, yielding one entry per CDR3 protein. The table includes roughly 520,000 distinct CDR3 sequences, approximately 25% detected once. Uncontrolled infections, other autoimmune diseases, pregnancy or lactation led to exclusion of patients. Diagnostic assessment was based on clinical symptoms, serum thyroxine and TRAb, thyroid ultrasound and orbital computed tomography. Germline assignment: CDR1 SQVTM and CDR2 ANQGSEA. This CDR3 region has 14 residues. The V end lost 3 bases, the J end lost 4 bases, and 10 bases lay between the germline ends.

The specimen sequenced was blood. This clonotype originated in a woman in her twenties or thirties with Graves' ophthalmopathy. This chain joins TRBV29-1 and TRBJ2-6; TRBD1 might be the D (5 bases). CDR3 coding DNA: TGCAGCGTTGAGGGGCAGGCCGGGGCCAACGTCCTGACTTTC. Translation gives CSVEGQAGANVLTF.